This T cell receptor (beta chain) was sequenced in a study of shared clonotypes between healthy human individuals. The study, taken as a whole, reports: The low donor count limited represented genetic and exposure-history diversity.

There were no recent acute infections or vaccinations among the donors, who were healthy HIV-negative adults. For this clone: Its antigen is unidentified.

This table comes from immunoSEQ multiplex PCR, and its TCRdb copy is limited to in-frame clones, with some not included. The sample yields fewer than 650,000 clones, less than 80% seen once. The CDR3 spans 15 residues. Germline V CDR1 and CDR2: SGDLS, YYNGEE. The sequence was obtained from a woman aged 40 to 50 in good health. Some clones in this sample may be carry-over from other donors' samples. The V and J genes are TRBV9 and TRBJ2-5, with 9 bases matching TRBD2. The end of the DNA fits TRBJ2-7 better, so the J call may be wrong. The sample comprised PBMCs. CDR3 DNA: TGTGCCAGCAGCCGGACTAGCGAGCGGTCCTACGAGCAGTACTTC. The encoded protein is CASSRTSERSYEQYF.